The 27 T cell receptor beta chains below come from one sample, sequenced in a study of molecular identifiers for immune sequencing clone quantification. One entry per CDR3 protein, called by TCRdb with MiXCR from the PCR reads. The sample lists about 320,000 distinct CDR3 sequences; 20% to 25% were seen once. Source material: naive CD8+ T cells from blood, with Jurkat cell RNA spiked in. Documented subset: FACS-sorted CD8+CD4-CCR7+CD45RA+ naive T cells. These receptors came from a human donor in good health. Some libraries in this study had Jurkat cell RNA spiked in.

This clonotype was picked up many times. The chain is built from TRBV7-9 and TRBJ2-5; TRBD1 might be the D (6 bases). Germline values: CDR1 SEHNR, CDR2 FQNEAQ (reference sequence). The CDR3 length is 17 residues. V dropped 3 bases and J dropped 5 bases, with 22 bases sitting between them. The CDR3 is CASSFPRQVVAGETQYF. As DNA, the CDR3 is TGTGCCAGCAGCTTCCCCCGACAGGTCGTCGCAGGGGAGACCCAGTACTTC.

In the case of this clonotype: A much larger clone lies a single base off, so this may be a read error. This chain uses TRBV24-1 with TRBJ2-5; 7 positions agree with TRBD1. This CDR3 contains 14 residues. Germline CDR1 and CDR2: KGHDR and SFDVKD. This CDR3 reads CATSDGTVQESQYF. As DNA, the CDR3 is TGTGCCACCAGTGATGGGACAGTCCAAGAGTCCCAGTACTTC.

This clonotype appeared many times. This sequence joins TRBV4-1 and TRBJ2-1; tentatively, D is TRBD1 (5 bases). The ends were cut back, 0 bases at V and 3 bases at J, with 6 bases in the middle. The CDR3 has 14 amino acids. Germline V gives CDR1 MGHRA, CDR2 YSYEKL. The CDR3 region is CASSQEDSYNEQFF. As DNA, the CDR3 is TGCGCCAGCAGCCAAGAAGACAGCTACAATGAGCAGTTCTTC.

This clonotype was seen ten or more times. The chain has TRBV6-6 and TRBJ2-5; D is unresolved. V lost 2 bases and J 0 bases, leaving 7 bases between the germline ends. From germline, CDR1 is MNHNY and CDR2 SVGAGI (reference sequence). The CDR3 consists of 14 residues. CDR3 sequence: CASSYGRYQETQYF. The CDR3 nucleotides read TGTGCCAGCAGTTACGGTCGGTACCAAGAGACCCAGTACTTC.

This clonotype was found a few times. The rearrangement links TRBV7-9 to TRBJ1-1; D is unresolved. V lost 0 bases and J lost 4, with 12 bases in between. CDR1 SEHNR and CDR2 FQNEAQ come from the germline V gene (reference sequence). The CDR3 runs 15 residues. CDR3 protein: CASSLALGWSTEAFF. For the CDR3, the DNA is TGTGCCAGCAGCTTAGCGCTGGGGTGGAGCACTGAAGCTTTCTTT.

This clonotype occurred a few times. A junction boundary mismatches the germline segment, possibly from a read error. The rearrangement links TRBV5-6 to TRBJ1-1, with a weak D call TRBD1 (5 bases). This CDR3 has 15 amino acids. Germline CDR1 and CDR2: SGHDT and YYEEEE. The CDR3 spells CGSSFPTEMNTEAFF. In nucleotides, the CDR3 is TGTGGCAGCAGCTTCCCGACAGAGATGAACACTGAAGCTTTCTTT.

A remark on this clonotype: A much bigger clone sits one base away, suggesting this may be a read error. This rearrangement joins TRBV7-9 to TRBJ1-1; maybe TRBD1 (6 bases). The CDR3 spans 13 residues. With 7 bases removed from V and 1 base from J, the gap between germline ends came to 10 bases. CDR1 SEHNR and CDR2 FQNEAQ come from the germline V gene (reference sequence). The CDR3 protein is CASTTTGNTEAFF. In nucleotides, the CDR3 is TGTGCCAGCACCACGACAGGGAACACTGAAGCTTTCTTT.

This clonotype was observed many times. V and J are TRBV7-9 and TRBJ2-3; no definite D call. Germline V gene lookup returns CDR1 SEHNR and CDR2 FQNEAQ (reference sequence). Trimming removed 7 bases from V and 1 base from J, with 15 bases in between. The CDR3 runs to 15 residues. CDR3 in DNA: TGTGCCAGCACCTCCGGCATGTGGGGCACAGATACGCAGTATTTT. As protein: CASTSGMWGTDTQYF.

The sample holds a few counts of this clonotype. This chain connects TRBV30 to TRBJ2-3; D is undetermined. V lost 0 bases, J lost 0 bases, and 7 bases lay in between. Germline V lookup: CDR1 GTSNPN, CDR2 SVGIG (reference sequence). The CDR3 sequence is 14 residues long. The CDR3, as DNA: TGTGCCTGGAGTGTAGTTGGAAGCACAGATACGCAGTATTTT. The encoded protein is CAWSVVGSTDTQYF.

The rearrangement joins TRBV9 to TRBJ2-2; D is unresolved. The CDR3 is made up of 16 amino acids. Deletions cut 0 bases from V and 0 bases from J, with 9 bases between. CDR1 and CDR2 (germline): SGDLS, YYNGEE. CDR3 DNA sequence: TGTGCCAGCAGCGTAGAAGAATTCGCGAACACCGGGGAGCTGTTTTTT. This encodes CASSVEEFANTGELFF.

This clonotype came up many times. A much larger clone lies one base from this, so it may be a read error. The rearrangement uses TRBV4-2 and TRBJ2-7; no clear D gene. V gave up 0 bases and J gave up 3 bases, with 0 bases separating them. The CDR3 extends over 11 amino acids. The germline V gene encodes CDR1 LGHNA and CDR2 YNFKEQ. This CDR3 is CASSQDYEQYF. The DNA for the CDR3 is TGTGCCAGCAGCCAAGACTACGAGCAGTACTTC.

This clonotype was found many times. The CDR3 nucleotides are TGTGCCAGCAGCTTAGGTGTCAGGGAAGACCAAGAGACCCAGTACTTC. This translates into CASSLGVREDQETQYF. The rearrangement joins TRBV7-2 to TRBJ2-5; possible D gene TRBD1, 5 bases. Germline lookup yields CDR1 SGHTA and CDR2 FQGNSA. CDR3 length: 16 amino acids. V shed 1 base and J shed 0 bases, with 12 bases lying between them.

Remarks on this clonotype: This may be a read error, as it is one base from a much larger clone. The chain combines TRBV5-1 with TRBJ2-7; D is perhaps TRBD2 (5 bases). CDR1 is SGHRS and CDR2 is YFSETQ in the germline V gene. This CDR3 has 13 amino acids. CDR3 DNA sequence: TGCGCCAGCAACTTGGTGGATCCGGGGGAGCAGTACTTC. Translating it yields CASNLVDPGEQYF.

This clonotype was recorded once. This may be a read error: a much more frequent sequence differs by one nucleotide. CDR3 in amino acids: CASSLRQPNTGELVF. The CDR3 region has the DNA TGTGCCAGCAGCTTAAGACAGCCGAACACCGGGGAGCTGGTTTTT. The chain has TRBV7-9 and TRBJ2-2; perhaps D is TRBD1 or TRBD2 (5 bases each). The V gene's germline CDR1 is SEHNR and CDR2 FQNEAQ (reference sequence). The CDR3 totals 15 residues.

Points on this clonotype: Just one base apart from a much larger clone, this may be a read error. The chain employs TRBV6-2 or TRBV6-3 and TRBJ2-2; 7 bases fit TRBD2. The CDR3 runs 15 residues. V shed 7 bases and J 1 base; nucleotides not matched to a gene: 6. Germline CDR1 and CDR2: MNHEY and SVGEGT. The CDR3 sequence: CASIDGGRNTGELFF. The CDR3 DNA reads TGTGCCAGCATTGACGGCGGGAGGAACACCGGGGAGCTGTTTTTT.

As to this clonotype: This may arise from a read error, as a much more abundant clone is one base away. The chain employs TRBV7-3 and TRBJ2-7, with TRBD2 matching 7 bases. CDR1 and CDR2 (germline): SGHTA, FQGTGA. V lost 0 bases, J lost 4 bases, and 6 bases stayed unmatched. The length of the CDR3 is 15 residues. CDR3: CASSLTAGGRYEQYF. The DNA for the CDR3 is TGTGCCAGCAGCTTAACGGCTGGCGGGAGATACGAGCAGTACTTC.

Comment on this clonotype: A read error is possible here, since a much larger clone lies one base away. The J gene is TRBJ2-3, the V gene TRBV5-1, with D possibly TRBD1 on 5 matching bases. The CDR3 runs to 21 residues. Germline values: CDR1 SGHRS, CDR2 YFSETQ. The CDR3 region is CSSSPDPSTGLPNFSTDTQYF. The CDR3 DNA follows: TGCTCCAGCAGCCCGGACCCATCTACAGGCCTCCCCAACTTTAGCACAGATACGCAGTATTTT.

There are many counts of this clonotype. The rearrangement uses TRBV9 and TRBJ2-1; D unresolved. With 3 bases removed from V and 5 bases from J, the gap between germline ends came to 6 bases. This CDR3 is 12 amino acids long. In germline, CDR1 is SGDLS, CDR2 YYNGEE. The CDR3 spells CASSADHNEQFF. CDR3 DNA: TGTGCCAGCAGCGCAGACCACAATGAGCAGTTCTTC.

In the case of this clonotype: This may come from a read error, since a much larger clone is one base off. Likely a read error: the CDR3 ends without its conserved phenylalanine or tryptophan. V gene TRBV3-1 combines with J gene TRBJ1-2; 11 bases align to TRBD1. The CDR3 has 13 residues. V lost 4 bases and J lost 8; bases outside the gene matches: 3. The germline V gene encodes CDR1 LGHDT and CDR2 YNNKEL (reference sequence). CDR3 nucleotide sequence: TGTGCCAGCAGCCCTAGGACAGGGGGCGGCTACACCTCC. Amino acid sequence: CASSPRTGGGYTS.

Regarding this clonotype: As the CDR3 is not closed by the conserved phenylalanine or tryptophan, this likely results from a read error. The chain joins TRBV12-3 or TRBV12-4 to TRBJ2-1; D is uncertain. This CDR3 is built from 13 residues. V was cut by 1 base and J by 6 bases, with 7 bases left in between. CDR3 in DNA: TGTGCCAGCAGTTTAGAACTCCCCAATGAGCAGTTCCTC. This encodes CASSLELPNEQFL.

There are many counts of this clonotype. The chain joins TRBV12-3 or TRBV12-4 to TRBJ2-7, with a weak D call TRBD1 (6 bases). The CDR3 contains 13 residues. V was trimmed by 1 base and J by 6 bases, leaving 10 bases between them. The CDR3 reads CASSLDRAVEQYF. CDR3 sequence (DNA): TGTGCCAGCAGTTTAGACAGGGCGGTCGAGCAGTACTTC.

As regards this clonotype: A much bigger clone sits one base away, suggesting this may be a read error. The gene calls are TRBV4-1 and TRBJ2-4, with D perhaps matching TRBD1 (7 bases). CDR1 is MGHRA, CDR2 YSYEKL, per germline. The CDR3 totals 16 residues. This chain's CDR3 is CASSQAGGQGENIRYF. In nucleotides, the CDR3 is TGCGCCAGCAGCCAAGCAGGGGGGCAGGGGGAAAACATTCGGTACTTC.

Remarks on this clonotype: Likely a read error: the CDR3 ends without its conserved phenylalanine or tryptophan. The chain carries TRBV30 and TRBJ2-7, with D unresolved. The CDR3 is made up of 11 amino acids. CDR1 and CDR2 from the germline V gene are GTSNPN and SVGIG (reference sequence). V shed 1 base and J shed 3 bases, with 4 bases lying between them. This CDR3 is CAWSEGYEQYL. Written as DNA, the CDR3 is TGTGCCTGGAGTGAAGGCTACGAGCAGTACCTC.

As for this clonotype: This may stem from a read error, because a much larger clone lies one nucleotide away. The chain has TRBV21-1 and TRBJ1-5; TRBD1, the D gene given by the table, was not confirmed from the DNA. TRBV21-1 is deemed a pseudogene. This CDR3 contains 15 residues. The CDR3 protein is CASSSPAAFVQPQHF. The CDR3 DNA reads TGTGCCAGCAGCAGCCCGGCAGCCTTCGTTCAGCCCCAGCATTTT.

A note on this clonotype: A much larger clone lies a single base off, so this may be a read error. The gene calls are TRBV19 and TRBJ2-5; D possibly uses TRBD1 or TRBD2 (6 bases each). Germline V gene lookup returns CDR1 LNHDA and CDR2 SQIVND (reference sequence). The CDR3 has 17 residues. The CDR3 bases are TGTGCCAGTAGTAGGTCCCCCGGGGGCGGGTACCAAGAGACCCAGCACTTC. Its translation is CASSRSPGGGYQETQHF.

This clonotype appeared many times. The gene calls are TRBV4-3 and TRBJ2-2, with D hard to call. Germline assignment: CDR1 LGHNA and CDR2 YSLEER. The CDR3 runs 16 residues. Trimming took off 0 bases at V and 4 bases at J, with 12 bases between the two ends. The CDR3 region is CASSQERGALTGELFF. As DNA, the CDR3 is TGCGCCAGCAGCCAAGAACGAGGAGCCCTCACCGGGGAGCTGTTTTTT.

This clonotype appeared many times. This CDR3 reads CASSADPGSNSPLHF. In DNA, the CDR3 is TGCGCCAGCAGCGCGGATCCGGGAAGCAATTCACCCCTCCACTTT. J is TRBJ1-6 and V is TRBV5-1; no clear D. Trimming removed 4 bases from V and 7 bases from J, with 15 bases in between. Germline V CDR1 and CDR2: SGHRS, YFSETQ. The CDR3 sequence is 15 residues long.